This T cell receptor (beta chain) was identified during a study of cytomegalovirus exposure and HLA in healthy donors. 13 Jbeta primers and 60 Vbeta primers were used for the PCR. Assay used: immunoSEQ multiplex PCR; TCRdb lists only in-frame clones, some missing. The sample has under 200,000 clones; over 70% are singletons. Study observations and caveats: In an earlier analysis, in around 590 donors, most V segments appeared productive either ~90% or ~30% of the time. Most TCR sequences were rare, but some public TCRs occurred in many donors.

The germline gives CDR1 MNHEY, CDR2 SMNVEV (reference sequence). The V gene end was trimmed by 5 bases and the J gene end by 4 bases; junction bases not matched to a gene: 9. The CDR3 has 15 residues. With regard to this clone: Its antigen remains unidentified.

The sequence was obtained from a man aged 50-59 years in good health and CMV-seropositive. V is TRBV27 and J is TRBJ1-2; TRBD1 matches at 8 bases. Sequencing was done on a sample of PBMCs. The CDR3 region is CASSRSGQASYGYTF. The CDR3 DNA reads TGTGCCAGCAGTCGATCGGGACAGGCCTCCTATGGCTACACCTTC.